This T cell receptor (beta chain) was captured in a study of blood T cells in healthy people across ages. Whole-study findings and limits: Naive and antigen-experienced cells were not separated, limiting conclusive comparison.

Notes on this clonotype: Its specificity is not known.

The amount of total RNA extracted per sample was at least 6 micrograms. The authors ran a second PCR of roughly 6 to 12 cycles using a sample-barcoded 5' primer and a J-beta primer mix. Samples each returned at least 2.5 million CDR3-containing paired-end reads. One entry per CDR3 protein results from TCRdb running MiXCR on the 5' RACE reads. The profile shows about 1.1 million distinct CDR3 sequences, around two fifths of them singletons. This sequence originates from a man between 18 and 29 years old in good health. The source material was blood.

The CDR3 DNA reads as TGTGCCAGCAGCCGCATGGCGGGGGATGGCTACAATGAGCAGTTCTTC. Translated, it gives CASSRMAGDGYNEQFF. The V and J genes are TRBV3-1 and TRBJ2-1; 7 bases line up with TRBD2. V lost 4 bases, J lost 3 bases, and 9 bases stayed unmatched. Germline V lookup: CDR1 LGHDT, CDR2 YNNKEL (reference sequence). The CDR3 runs 16 residues.